The sequence of this TCR beta chain was determined in a study of blood T cell repertoires in COVID-19. Whole-study context: Samples taken during acute and convalescent COVID-19 were collected in the United States, Italy and Spain. In each case, the material was cDNA or gDNA derived from T cells, B-cell-depleted T cells, or PBMCs.

In the study's own analysis: Using reference gene primer amplification, nucleated cell counts were estimated. Libraries were prepared by immunoSEQ multiplex PCR; TCRdb keeps only in-frame clonotypes and omits some of them. The V and J calls and clone size come from that table; D and trimming were worked out from the DNA. Among 130,000 to 150,000 clones listed, 75% to 85% were seen once. V was cut by 3 bases and J by 0 bases, with 5 bases left in between. This CDR3 has 13 residues. The germline V gene has CDR1 GTSNPN and CDR2 SVGIG (reference sequence). What was sequenced was peripheral blood. This sequence joins TRBV30 and TRBJ1-4; D gene unclear. The sequence derives from a woman aged 45-65 years in a cohort sampled during active or convalescent COVID-19. DNA for the CDR3: TGTGCCTGGAGACGCGCAACTAATGAAAAACTGTTTTTT. Its protein product is CAWRRATNEKLFF.